This record covers a single T cell receptor (beta chain). This sample is drawn from a study of T cell clones after liver transplantation. Turning to the study itself: TCRbeta sequencing after a pre-transplant mixed lymphocyte reaction identified graft-donor-reactive clones, later tracked in post-transplant blood. As an antigen-independent comparator, third-party-reactive TCRbeta sequences came from pre-transplant mixed lymphocyte reactions.

V was pared by 4 bases and J by 4 bases, with 5 bases of the junction left unmatched. The germline V gene has CDR1 WNHNN and CDR2 SYGVQD (reference sequence). The CDR3 length is 15 residues. Clones were read by immunoSEQ multiplex PCR, and TCRdb kept only the in-frame ones, dropping some. There are about 20,000 clones in the sample; about 77% occur only once, and roughly 35% lies in the top ten. This rearrangement joins TRBV10-1 to TRBJ2-2, with TRBD2 matching over 8 bases. The source material was CD8+ T cells from blood, sampled roughly 56 months after liver transplant. The sequence came from a human patient who received a liver transplant. Some T cells could come from the graft donor. The CDR3 loop is CASSAGTSRTGELFF. The CDR3 DNA reads TGCGCCAGCAGTGCCGGGACTAGTCGCACCGGGGAGCTGTTTTTT.